One and the same sample provided the 17 T cell receptor beta chains below, sequenced in a study of T cell repertoires in cytomegalovirus infection. No antigens are known for them. TCRdb used MiXCR to reprocess the reads, holding one entry per CDR3 protein. This sample has about a million distinct CDR3 sequences, with around 30% found just once. The sequencing used cultured CD8+ T cells from PBMCs, collected from culture after CMV antigen stimulation. The receptors come from a human donor in good health (CMV status not recorded). Some clones in this sample may be carry-over from other donors' samples.

The genes are TRBV7-6 and TRBJ2-3; 7 positions match TRBD1. V shed 6 bases and J 0 bases; nucleotides not matched to a gene: 9. CDR3 size: 16 residues. Germline CDR1 SGHVS, CDR2 FNYEAQ. CDR3 DNA: TGTGCCAGCAGTCTGTCGACAGGGCTTAGCACAGATACGCAGTATTTT. Translating it yields CASSLSTGLSTDTQYF.

The chain links TRBV28 to TRBJ2-5; D unresolved. Germline CDR1 MDHEN, CDR2 SYDVKM. This CDR3 is built from 14 residues. Trimming removed 11 bases from V and 4 bases from J, with 20 bases in between. CDR3 residues: CAGKRIVVTETQYF. The CDR3 bases are TGTGCCGGCAAACGAATCGTCGTAACAGAGACCCAGTACTTC.

The V and J genes are TRBV6-1 and TRBJ1-2; D is unclear. The germline CDR1 and CDR2 sequences are MNHNS and SASEGT. Trimming cost V 3 bases and J 4 bases, with 15 bases left between them. The CDR3 runs 15 residues. CDR3 sequence: CASSEGGVYGYGYTF. The DNA of the CDR3 is TGTGCCAGCAGTGAGGGAGGCGTCTACGGCTATGGCTACACCTTC.

This sequence joins TRBV27 and TRBJ1-1; D is ambiguous. The CDR3 has 14 amino acids. V lost 9 bases and J 1 base, leaving 15 bases between the germline ends. Germline V gene lookup returns CDR1 MNHEY and CDR2 SMNVEV (reference sequence). CDR3 in DNA: TGTGCCAGTAGTATAACAAAAAAGAACACTGAAGCTTTCTTT. Amino acids: CASSITKKNTEAFF.

The chain couples TRBV6-1 to TRBJ1-4; D ambiguous. Looked up from germline, CDR1 is MNHNS and CDR2 is SASEGT. The CDR3 loop spans 16 amino acids. Between the trimmed V and J ends, which lost 2 bases and 5 bases, there was a span of 15 bases. The CDR3 reads CASSEWYGGPNEKLFF. CDR3 sequence (DNA): TGTGCCAGCAGTGAATGGTATGGCGGGCCCAATGAAAAACTGTTTTTT.

This clonotype was picked up a small number of times. J is TRBJ2-1 and V is TRBV4-1; TRBD2 agrees at 13 bases. Germline CDR1 and CDR2: MGHRA and YSYEKL. After removal of 0 bases from V and 5 bases from J, the junction contained 7 bases not matched to a gene. The CDR3 spans 18 residues. The CDR3 spells CASSQEITSGGAHNEQFF. The CDR3, as DNA: TGCGCCAGCAGCCAAGAAATCACTAGCGGGGGGGCCCACAATGAGCAGTTCTTC.

To note about this clonotype: A read error may produce the germline difference seen at one junction end. V usage is TRBV7-3 and J usage is TRBJ1-2; 10 bases are a match to TRBD1. CDR1 is SGHTA, CDR2 FQGTGA, per germline. The CDR3 covers 17 residues. CDR3 nucleotide sequence: TGTGCCGGCAGCTTAAATGGCTGGGACAGGGGTATTAGTGGCTACACCTTC. Its translation is CAGSLNGWDRGISGYTF.

The sample holds a few counts of this clonotype. This chain uses TRBV27 with TRBJ1-6, with 11 bases that match TRBD1. CDR3 length: 17 amino acids. The V and J ends lost 2 bases and 7 bases, in that order; junction bases with no gene match: 7. Germline V gives CDR1 MNHEY, CDR2 SMNVEV (reference sequence). The CDR3 region is CASSLLGTGGDNSPLHF. The DNA of the CDR3 is TGTGCCAGCAGTTTACTTGGGACAGGGGGAGACAATTCACCCCTCCACTTT.

This clonotype was seen ten or more times. The rearrangement links TRBV20-1 to TRBJ1-1; TRBD1 might be the D (5 bases). The CDR3 consists of 14 residues. From germline, CDR1 is DFQATT and CDR2 SNEGSKA (reference sequence). Between the trimmed V and J ends, which lost 3 bases and 3 bases, there was a span of 14 bases. The CDR3 bases are TGCAGTGCTAGGGGGGTGAACGGGGACACTGAAGCTTTCTTT. Translating it yields CSARGVNGDTEAFF.

The chain employs TRBV4-3 and TRBJ2-3, with D possibly matching TRBD2 (5 bases). V lost 0 bases and J lost 5, with 12 bases in between. This CDR3 region has 15 residues. Germline lookup yields CDR1 LGHNA and CDR2 YSLEER. The chain's CDR3 is CASSQERLRGDTQYF. The CDR3, as DNA: TGCGCCAGCAGCCAAGAGCGCCTCCGGGGAGATACGCAGTATTTT.

At least ten counts were recorded for this clonotype. The J gene is TRBJ1-2, the V gene TRBV7-2; 12 bases are shared with TRBD1. Trimming cost V 7 bases and J 3 bases; bases outside gene matches: 12. Germline V lookup: CDR1 SGHTA, CDR2 FQGNSA. The CDR3 has 17 residues. CDR3 amino acids: CASITAGTGGADYGYTF. CDR3 nucleotides: TGTGCCAGCATCACCGCCGGGACAGGGGGCGCCGACTATGGCTACACCTTC.

The chain is built from TRBV9 and TRBJ1-4, with 11 bases matching TRBD1. The CDR3 is 15 residues long. The junction had 4 bases not matched to a gene; V was cut back by 2 bases and J by 7 bases. Germline-derived CDR1 and CDR2 are SGDLS and YYNGEE. The CDR3 region has the DNA TGTGCCAGCAGCGTCGGACAGGGGGCTGGTGAAAAACTGTTTTTT. This sequence encodes CASSVGQGAGEKLFF.

This clonotype was seen a few times. This sequence joins TRBV12-3 or TRBV12-4 and TRBJ2-3; a weak D match, TRBD2 (5 bases). CDR3 length equals 15 residues. V shed 4 bases and J shed 1 base, with 12 bases lying between them. The CDR3 is CASSSPLGGTDTQYF. CDR3 sequence (DNA): TGTGCCAGCAGTTCCCCACTAGGAGGCACAGATACGCAGTATTTT.

This clonotype has a single count. One base away lies a much larger clone, so this may be a sequencing read error. V is TRBV28 and J is TRBJ2-2; 8 positions agree with TRBD1. CDR3 length: 17 residues. Germline assignment: CDR1 MDHEN and CDR2 SYDVKM. CDR3 nucleotides: TGTGCCAGCTGTTTAGGAATCGGGACAGGGAACACCGGGGAGCTGTTTTTT. Translation: CASCLGIGTGNTGELFF.

This chain links TRBV7-8 with TRBJ2-2; D unresolved. The length of the CDR3 is 16 residues. CDR1 is SGHVS and CDR2 is FQNEAQ in the germline V gene. The germline V and J ends were trimmed by 5 bases and 0 bases, with 13 bases remaining between them. The CDR3 bases are TGTGCCAGCAGCCCAACGGCCAACGCGAACACCGGGGAGCTGTTTTTT. Translation: CASSPTANANTGELFF.

The CDR3 nucleotides are TGTGCCAGCAGTGACTCAAGGTCCCTCTCTGGAAACACCATATATTTT. Encoded protein: CASSDSRSLSGNTIYF. The chain has TRBV6-4 and TRBJ1-3; D remains unclear. Germline V gives CDR1 MRHNA, CDR2 SNTAGT. The CDR3 has 16 residues. The V and J ends lost 0 bases and 0 bases respectively, with 9 bases between them.

V is TRBV6-2 or TRBV6-3 and J is TRBJ2-7; TRBD1 matches at 11 bases. The CDR3 contains 16 residues. V shed 2 bases, J shed 4 bases, and the junction held 7 bases outside the gene matches. In germline, CDR1 is MNHEY, CDR2 SVGEGT. CDR3 sequence reads: CASSYASGTGGYEQYV. CDR3 nucleotide sequence: TGTGCCAGCAGTTACGCCTCGGGGACAGGGGGATACGAGCAGTACGTC.